This TCR beta chain originates from a study of Ad26.COV2.S vaccination and SARS-CoV-2 variants. Study in general: Within the COV1001 Ad26.COV2.S trial arm, the donor was enrolled. Ad26.COV2.S given intramuscularly, once or twice 56 days apart. Study conclusions and caveats: From the TCR breadth and depth analyses, total T cell responses may have been underestimated.

As regards this clone: The antigen is undetermined. Other DNA variants within this sample encode the same CDR3.

Generated by immunoSEQ multiplex PCR, the TCRdb table keeps only in-frame clones and is missing some. Seen here are 450,000 to 550,000 clones, 89% observed once, and the top ten hold roughly 2.5%. Regarding treatment: roughly 18 received Ad26.COV2.S at low or high dose, single or two shots; five or six received placebo; per-sample allocation not given. All samples were drawn on day 63, counting from the first vaccine or placebo injection. The shot given was an Ad26 vector that makes Wuhan-strain SARS-CoV-2 spike. The CDR3 is 14 residues long. The V end lost 3 bases, the J end lost 1 base, and 8 bases lay between the germline ends. CDR1 and CDR2 from the germline V gene are SGHNT and YENEEA.

This sequence was found in a person between 18 and 65 years old who received the Ad26.COV2.S COVID-19 vaccine or a placebo. The starting material was peripheral blood, obtained in a trial of Ad26.COV2.S vaccine versus placebo. The chain joins TRBV11-3 to TRBJ2-3; no firm D call. The CDR3 region has the DNA TGTGCCAGCAGCTTTTCGGGCGGCACAGATACGCAGTATTTT. Translating it yields CASSFSGGTDTQYF.